This is a list of T cell receptor beta chains from one sample in a study of shared clonotypes between healthy human individuals. TCRdb keeps only in-frame clones here, not all; method: immunoSEQ multiplex PCR. Of roughly 2.1 million clones in the sample, about 92% were seen once. Sequenced material: naive CD8+ T cells from PBMCs. Receptors originate from a young man in good health. Some clones in this sample may be carry-over from other donors' samples. CDR3s include the opening cysteine and the closing phenylalanine or tryptophan. Fields, in order: CDR3 DNA, CDR3 protein, D gene, V gene, clone size, J gene. A D gene is named only where the DNA matches it firmly. Size tells how often a clone was seen (once, few, many) or the class of an expanded clone, and some rows leave it out.

cdr3_nt: TGTGCCAGCAGTTTAGGGGGCACTGGAAACACCATATATTTT; cdr3_aa: CASSLGGTGNTIYF; d_call: NA; v_call: TRBV28; clone_size: NA; j_call: TRBJ1-3
cdr3_nt: TGTGCCAGCAGCTTGGGGGCCGGGGGGGCCCTCACTGAAGCTTTCTTT; cdr3_aa: CASSLGAGGALTEAFF; d_call: NA; v_call: TRBV5-6; clone_size: NA; j_call: TRBJ1-1
cdr3_nt: TGTGCCAGCAGTTTATCGCCGGACAGGGGTACTTTCTCTGGGGCCAACGTCCTGACTTTC; cdr3_aa: CASSLSPDRGTFSGANVLTF; d_call: TRBD1; v_call: TRBV27; clone_size: NA; j_call: TRBJ2-6
cdr3_nt: TGTGCCAGCAGTTACGGCCCAGCCTCTAACTACGAGCAGTACTTC; cdr3_aa: CASSYGPASNYEQYF; d_call: NA; v_call: TRBV6-5; clone_size: NA; j_call: TRBJ2-7
cdr3_nt: TGTGCCAGCAGTTCTAGCGGGAGTGACGGGGAGCTGTTTTTT; cdr3_aa: CASSSSGSDGELFF; d_call: TRBD2; v_call: TRBV28; clone_size: NA; j_call: TRBJ2-2
cdr3_nt: TGTGCCAGCAGCGCGTCGTCCGGGACAGGGGTATGGGAGCAGTACTTC; cdr3_aa: CASSASSGTGVWEQYF; d_call: TRBD1; v_call: TRBV5-4; clone_size: NA; j_call: TRBJ2-7
cdr3_nt: TGTGCCAGCAGCGTAGACAGGGGTTTTGTTGGCTACACCTTC; cdr3_aa: CASSVDRGFVGYTF; d_call: TRBD1; v_call: TRBV9; clone_size: NA; j_call: TRBJ1-2
cdr3_nt: TGTGCCATCGGGCCTGGAGATACGCAGTATTTT; cdr3_aa: CAIGPGDTQYF; d_call: NA; v_call: TRBV10-3; clone_size: NA; j_call: TRBJ2-3
cdr3_nt: TGTGCCAGTAGTATTTGGACGGCTAACTATGGCTACACCTTC; cdr3_aa: CASSIWTANYGYTF; d_call: NA; v_call: TRBV19; clone_size: NA; j_call: TRBJ1-2
cdr3_nt: TGTGCCAGCAGCTTAGGACAGGGGGTTTCACCCCTCCACTTT; cdr3_aa: CASSLGQGVSPLHF; d_call: TRBD1; v_call: TRBV11-2; clone_size: NA; j_call: TRBJ1-6
cdr3_nt: TGTGCCAGCAGCCCCCTCGAGCGGGGACCATACAATGAGCAGTTCTTC; cdr3_aa: CASSPLERGPYNEQFF; d_call: TRBD2; v_call: TRBV14; clone_size: NA; j_call: TRBJ2-1
cdr3_nt: TGCGCCAGCAGCCAAGTCCTCGAGCACTACAATGAGCAGTTCTTC; cdr3_aa: CASSQVLEHYNEQFF; d_call: NA; v_call: TRBV4-3; clone_size: NA; j_call: TRBJ2-1
cdr3_nt: TGTGCCTCCGCCGGGGAGGGTAATGAGCAGTTCTTC; cdr3_aa: CASAGEGNEQFF; d_call: TRBD2; v_call: TRBV7-3; clone_size: NA; j_call: TRBJ2-1
cdr3_nt: TGTGCCAGCAGTTTTAACCCAGCGTCAGACTACTACGAGCAGTACTTC; cdr3_aa: CASSFNPASDYYEQYF; d_call: NA; v_call: TRBV28; clone_size: NA; j_call: TRBJ2-7
cdr3_nt: TGCGCCAGCAGCCTTGGCGTCCAGGGCTACGAGCAGTACTTC; cdr3_aa: CASSLGVQGYEQYF; d_call: NA; v_call: TRBV5-1; clone_size: NA; j_call: TRBJ2-7
cdr3_nt: TGTGCCAGCAGTTCACAAATTGACAGGGGCGCTTTCTTT; cdr3_aa: CASSSQIDRGAFF; d_call: TRBD1; v_call: TRBV27; clone_size: NA; j_call: TRBJ1-1
cdr3_nt: TGTGCCAGCAGGGAGTACAGGGGGGACACTGAAGCTTTCTTT; cdr3_aa: CASREYRGDTEAFF; d_call: TRBD1; v_call: TRBV27; clone_size: NA; j_call: TRBJ1-1
cdr3_nt: TGTGCCAGCAGCTTGACCGAGATCCGCTACAATGAGCAGTTCTTC; cdr3_aa: CASSLTEIRYNEQFF; d_call: NA; v_call: TRBV7-2; clone_size: NA; j_call: TRBJ2-1
cdr3_nt: TGTGCCAGCAGCTTGCTGGTTGGGGGCTACGAGCAGTACTTC; cdr3_aa: CASSLLVGGYEQYF; d_call: NA; v_call: TRBV5-6; clone_size: once; j_call: TRBJ2-7
cdr3_nt: TGTGCCAGCAGCGTTTCTAGAGGCGAGCAGTACTTC; cdr3_aa: CASSVSRGEQYF; d_call: NA; v_call: TRBV9; clone_size: NA; j_call: TRBJ2-7
cdr3_nt: TGTGCCGGCAGTGAACGGGGACAGGTCCTTAGAGGGAGCAATCAGCCCCAGCATTTT; cdr3_aa: CAGSERGQVLRGSNQPQHF; d_call: TRBD1; v_call: TRBV6-1; clone_size: NA; j_call: TRBJ1-5
cdr3_nt: TGCAGTGCTAAAGATGGGCCCCAGCATTTT; cdr3_aa: CSAKDGPQHF; d_call: NA; v_call: TRBV20-1; clone_size: NA; j_call: TRBJ1-5
cdr3_nt: TGTGCCAGTAGTATAACGCATTCGTTCGGTAGAGCCGGGGAGCTGTTTTTT; cdr3_aa: CASSITHSFGRAGELFF; d_call: NA; v_call: TRBV19; clone_size: NA; j_call: TRBJ2-2
cdr3_nt: TGTGCCAGCAGCCCCTCTCGGACCTACACCGGGGAGCTGTTTTTT; cdr3_aa: CASSPSRTYTGELFF; d_call: NA; v_call: TRBV4-2; clone_size: few; j_call: TRBJ2-2
cdr3_nt: TGTGCCACGAACAGGGGCGGCAATCAGCCCCAGCATTTT; cdr3_aa: CATNRGGNQPQHF; d_call: TRBD1; v_call: TRBV28; clone_size: NA; j_call: TRBJ1-5
cdr3_nt: TGTGCCAGCACTATAACCGGGGCCGGGGGCGAGCAGTACTTC; cdr3_aa: CASTITGAGGEQYF; d_call: NA; v_call: TRBV27; clone_size: NA; j_call: TRBJ2-7
cdr3_nt: TGTGCCAGCAGCTTGGTGGGCTCCTCTGGAAACACCATATATTTT; cdr3_aa: CASSLVGSSGNTIYF; d_call: NA; v_call: TRBV5-8; clone_size: NA; j_call: TRBJ1-3
cdr3_nt: TGTGCCAGCAGCCCTTGGGGGTTCCTACAGGAGCAGTTCTTC; cdr3_aa: CASSPWGFLQEQFF; d_call: NA; v_call: TRBV9; clone_size: NA; j_call: TRBJ2-1
cdr3_nt: TGTGCCAGCAACCTAGTCTCCGTCGGGGAGCTGTTTTTT; cdr3_aa: CASNLVSVGELFF; d_call: NA; v_call: TRBV7-9; clone_size: NA; j_call: TRBJ2-2
cdr3_nt: TGCAGCGTTGCTAAGAGCGGGAGGGAGCAGTTCTTC; cdr3_aa: CSVAKSGREQFF; d_call: TRBD2; v_call: TRBV29-1; clone_size: NA; j_call: TRBJ2-1
cdr3_nt: TGTGCCAGCAGCTTACCAGGAATCTCCTCTGGAAACACCATATATTTT; cdr3_aa: CASSLPGISSGNTIYF; d_call: NA; v_call: TRBV7-9; clone_size: NA; j_call: TRBJ1-3
cdr3_nt: TGTGCCACTGGGGACCCTAGCGGGAGGGCCTCAAATACGCAGTATTTT; cdr3_aa: CATGDPSGRASNTQYF; d_call: TRBD2; v_call: TRBV28; clone_size: NA; j_call: TRBJ2-3
cdr3_nt: TGTGCCAGCAGCACGACTCCGAGCGGGAGTAATGCCGGGGAGCTGTTTTTT; cdr3_aa: CASSTTPSGSNAGELFF; d_call: TRBD2; v_call: TRBV7-9; clone_size: NA; j_call: TRBJ2-2
cdr3_nt: TGCGCCAGCAGCCAGGGCTACGCCGCCGGGGAGCTGTTTTTT; cdr3_aa: CASSQGYAAGELFF; d_call: NA; v_call: TRBV4-1; clone_size: NA; j_call: TRBJ2-2
cdr3_nt: TGTGCCAGCAGCGAGATTATGGCGGCAGGGGAAAAACTGTTTTTT; cdr3_aa: CASSEIMAAGEKLFF; d_call: NA; v_call: TRBV7-9; clone_size: NA; j_call: TRBJ1-4
cdr3_nt: TGCGCCAGCAGCCGCCCGCTAGCGGAGGCGGACACCGGGGAGCTGTTTTTT; cdr3_aa: CASSRPLAEADTGELFF; d_call: TRBD2; v_call: TRBV4-3; clone_size: NA; j_call: TRBJ2-2
cdr3_nt: TGTGCCAGCGGGCGGGAGGCCCTCGATACGCAGTATTTT; cdr3_aa: CASGREALDTQYF; d_call: TRBD2; v_call: TRBV9; clone_size: once; j_call: TRBJ2-3
cdr3_nt: TGTGCCAGCAGGACTAGCAGGAGGGCCGCCGGGGAGCTGTTTTTT; cdr3_aa: CASRTSRRAAGELFF; d_call: TRBD2; v_call: TRBV27; clone_size: NA; j_call: TRBJ2-2
cdr3_nt: TGCGCCAGCAGCCCGAGCTACGGCTACTCTGGAAACACCATATATTTT; cdr3_aa: CASSPSYGYSGNTIYF; d_call: NA; v_call: TRBV4-3; clone_size: NA; j_call: TRBJ1-3
cdr3_nt: TGCGCCAGCAGCTCCTGGGCTAGCGGGACCTACAATGAGCAGTTCTTC; cdr3_aa: CASSSWASGTYNEQFF; d_call: TRBD2; v_call: TRBV5-1; clone_size: once; j_call: TRBJ2-1
cdr3_nt: TGTGCCAGCAGCCAAAATCCGACAGGGGGCAGTTGGACTAATGAAAAACTGTTTTTT; cdr3_aa: CASSQNPTGGSWTNEKLFF; d_call: TRBD1; v_call: TRBV27; clone_size: NA; j_call: TRBJ1-4
cdr3_nt: TGTGCCAGCAGCGTAGCGGGAGAAGGGTACGAGCAGTACTTC; cdr3_aa: CASSVAGEGYEQYF; d_call: TRBD2; v_call: TRBV28; clone_size: NA; j_call: TRBJ2-7
cdr3_nt: TGCGCCAGCAGCCAAGGTCCCCTTTTTGTCAACGAGGATGAAAAACTGTTTTTT; cdr3_aa: CASSQGPLFVNEDEKLFF; d_call: NA; v_call: TRBV4-1; clone_size: NA; j_call: TRBJ1-4
cdr3_nt: TGTGCCAGCAGTTTCAGGGGAAGAGTGATGGAAGCTTTCTTT; cdr3_aa: CASSFRGRVMEAFF; d_call: NA; v_call: TRBV28; clone_size: few; j_call: TRBJ1-1
cdr3_nt: TGCGCCAGCAGCCAAGATCGGGCGGGAGGGCCGTACAATGAGCAGTTCTTC; cdr3_aa: CASSQDRAGGPYNEQFF; d_call: TRBD2; v_call: TRBV4-3; clone_size: once; j_call: TRBJ2-1
cdr3_nt: TGCGCCAGCAGCCTAAGTGCGGGAGCCAACTACGAGCAGTACTTC; cdr3_aa: CASSLSAGANYEQYF; d_call: TRBD2; v_call: TRBV5-1; clone_size: NA; j_call: TRBJ2-7
cdr3_nt: TGTGCCAGCAGTTACACTGTGAACACTGAAGCTTTCTTT; cdr3_aa: CASSYTVNTEAFF; d_call: NA; v_call: TRBV6-5; clone_size: NA; j_call: TRBJ1-1
cdr3_nt: TGCGCCAGCAGCTTGGACTTCGGGGGGCGGGACACTGAAGCTTTCTTT; cdr3_aa: CASSLDFGGRDTEAFF; d_call: NA; v_call: TRBV5-1; clone_size: NA; j_call: TRBJ1-1
cdr3_nt: TGTGCCAGCAGTTTGGTGTCCACCCTAGTTTCCGGGGAGCTGTTTTTT; cdr3_aa: CASSLVSTLVSGELFF; d_call: NA; v_call: TRBV28; clone_size: NA; j_call: TRBJ2-2
cdr3_nt: TGTGCCAGTAGTCCCGACAGCCTACGGGCCAACGTCCTGACTTTC; cdr3_aa: CASSPDSLRANVLTF; d_call: NA; v_call: TRBV19; clone_size: NA; j_call: TRBJ2-6
cdr3_nt: TGTGCCACGATGTCAGGGATCCACGAGCAGTACTTC; cdr3_aa: CATMSGIHEQYF; d_call: NA; v_call: TRBV10-3; clone_size: NA; j_call: TRBJ2-7
cdr3_nt: TGCGCCAGCAGCCAAGAGGGGACCCCTAACACCGGGGAGCTGTTTTTT; cdr3_aa: CASSQEGTPNTGELFF; d_call: NA; v_call: TRBV4-1; clone_size: NA; j_call: TRBJ2-2